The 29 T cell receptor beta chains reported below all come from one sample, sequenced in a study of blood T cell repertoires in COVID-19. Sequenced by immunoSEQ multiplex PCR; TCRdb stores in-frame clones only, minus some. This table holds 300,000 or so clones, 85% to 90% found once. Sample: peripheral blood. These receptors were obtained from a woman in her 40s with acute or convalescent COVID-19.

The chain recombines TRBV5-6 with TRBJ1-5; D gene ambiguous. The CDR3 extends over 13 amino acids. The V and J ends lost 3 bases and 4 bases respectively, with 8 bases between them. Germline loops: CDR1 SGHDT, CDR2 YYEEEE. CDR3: CASSSRVNQPQHF. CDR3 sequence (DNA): TGTGCCAGCAGCTCGAGGGTTAATCAGCCCCAGCATTTT.

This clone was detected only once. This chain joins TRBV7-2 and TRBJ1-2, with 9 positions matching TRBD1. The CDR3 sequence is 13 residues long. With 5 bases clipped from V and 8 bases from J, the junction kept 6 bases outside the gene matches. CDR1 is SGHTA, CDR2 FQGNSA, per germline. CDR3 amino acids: CASSHDRGKGYTF. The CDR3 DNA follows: TGTGCCAGCAGCCATGACAGGGGGAAAGGCTACACCTTC.

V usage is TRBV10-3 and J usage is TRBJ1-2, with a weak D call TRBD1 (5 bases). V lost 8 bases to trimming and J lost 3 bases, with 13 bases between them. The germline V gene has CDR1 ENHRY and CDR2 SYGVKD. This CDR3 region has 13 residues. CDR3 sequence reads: CAIHLGGDYGYTF. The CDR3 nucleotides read TGTGCCATCCACCTGGGGGGGGACTATGGCTACACCTTC.

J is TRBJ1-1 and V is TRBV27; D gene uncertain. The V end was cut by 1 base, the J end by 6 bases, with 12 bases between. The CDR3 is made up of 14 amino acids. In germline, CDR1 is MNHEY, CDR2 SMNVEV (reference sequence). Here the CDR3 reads CASSLYEVAAEAFF. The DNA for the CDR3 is TGTGCCAGCAGTTTATACGAGGTTGCAGCTGAAGCTTTCTTT.

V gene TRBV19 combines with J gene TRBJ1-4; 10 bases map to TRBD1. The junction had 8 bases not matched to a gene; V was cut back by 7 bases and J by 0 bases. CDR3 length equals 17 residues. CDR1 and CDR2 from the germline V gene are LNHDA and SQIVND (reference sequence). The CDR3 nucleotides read TGTGCCAGTACCCGACAGGGGGCTTCTGCAACTAATGAAAAACTGTTTTTT. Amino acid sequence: CASTRQGASATNEKLFF. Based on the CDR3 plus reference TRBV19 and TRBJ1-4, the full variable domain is DGGITQSPKYLFRKEGQNVTLSCEQNLNHDAMYWYRQDPGQGLRLIYYSQIVNDFQKGDIAEGYSVSREKKESFPLTVTSAQKNPTAFYLCASTRQGASATNEKLFFGSGTQLSVL.

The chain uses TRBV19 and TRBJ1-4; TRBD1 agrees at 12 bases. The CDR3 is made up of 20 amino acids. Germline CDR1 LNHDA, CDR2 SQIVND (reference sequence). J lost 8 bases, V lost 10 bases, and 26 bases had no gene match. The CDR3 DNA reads TGTGCCACTAAGGGTCCCGGGACAGGGGGCCCCTTAGGCCCAATCGAAAAACTGTTTTTT. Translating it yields CATKGPGTGGPLGPIEKLFF.

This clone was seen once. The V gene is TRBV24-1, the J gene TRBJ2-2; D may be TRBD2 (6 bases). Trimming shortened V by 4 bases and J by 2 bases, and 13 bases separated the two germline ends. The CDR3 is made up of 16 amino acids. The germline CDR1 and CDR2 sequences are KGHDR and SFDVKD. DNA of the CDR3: TGTGCCACCAGTGAGGTCGGGGGTTCCAACACCGGGGAGCTGTTTTTT. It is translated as CATSEVGGSNTGELFF.

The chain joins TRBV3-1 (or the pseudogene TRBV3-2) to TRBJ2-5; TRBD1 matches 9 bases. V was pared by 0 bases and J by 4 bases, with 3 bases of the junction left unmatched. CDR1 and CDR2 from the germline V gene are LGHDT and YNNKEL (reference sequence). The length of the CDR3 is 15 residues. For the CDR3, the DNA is TGTGCCAGCAGCCAAGATTTGGGACAGGGAGAGACCCAGTACTTC. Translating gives CASSQDLGQGETQYF.

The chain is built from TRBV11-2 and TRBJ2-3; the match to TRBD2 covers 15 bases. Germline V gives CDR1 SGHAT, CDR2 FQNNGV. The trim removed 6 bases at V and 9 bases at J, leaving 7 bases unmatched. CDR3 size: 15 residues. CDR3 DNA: TGTGCCAGCAGTTGGACTAGCGGGGGGGCCGGCACGCAGTATTTT. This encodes CASSWTSGGAGTQYF.

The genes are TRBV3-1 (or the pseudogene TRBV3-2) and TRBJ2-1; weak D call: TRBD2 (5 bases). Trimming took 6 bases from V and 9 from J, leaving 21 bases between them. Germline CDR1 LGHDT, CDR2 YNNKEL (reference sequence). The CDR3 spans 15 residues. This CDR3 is CASSPARRAASEQFF. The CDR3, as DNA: TGTGCCAGCAGTCCGGCCCGGCGGGCCGCCAGTGAGCAGTTCTTC.

This CDR3 reads CASSPWGQGYYGYTF. The DNA of the CDR3 is TGTGCCAGTAGTCCCTGGGGACAGGGTTACTATGGCTACACCTTC. V is TRBV19 and J is TRBJ1-2, with 9 bases identical to TRBD1. The CDR3 has 15 amino acids. From germline, CDR1 is LNHDA and CDR2 SQIVND (reference sequence). V dropped 5 bases and J dropped 3; count of bases not matched to a gene: 7.

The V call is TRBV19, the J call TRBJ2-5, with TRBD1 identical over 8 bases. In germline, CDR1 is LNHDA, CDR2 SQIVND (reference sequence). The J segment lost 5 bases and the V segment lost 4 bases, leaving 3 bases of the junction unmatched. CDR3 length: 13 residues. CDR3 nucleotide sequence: TGTGCCAGTAGTAGGACAGGGAAGGAGACCCAGTACTTC. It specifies CASSRTGKETQYF.

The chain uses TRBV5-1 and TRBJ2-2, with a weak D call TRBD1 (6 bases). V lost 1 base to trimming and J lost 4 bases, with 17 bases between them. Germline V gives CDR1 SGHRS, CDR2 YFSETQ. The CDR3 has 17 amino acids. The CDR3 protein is CASSLRGQGTTTGELFF. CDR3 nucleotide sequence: TGCGCCAGCAGCTTGAGGGGACAAGGAACAACCACCGGGGAGCTGTTTTTT.

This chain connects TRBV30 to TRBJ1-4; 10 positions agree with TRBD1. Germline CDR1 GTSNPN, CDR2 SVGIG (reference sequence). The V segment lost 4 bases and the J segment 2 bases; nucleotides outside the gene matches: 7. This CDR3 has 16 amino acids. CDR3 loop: CAWTRTGGYTNEKLFF. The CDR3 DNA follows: TGTGCCTGGACCCGGACAGGGGGTTACACTAATGAAAAACTGTTTTTT.

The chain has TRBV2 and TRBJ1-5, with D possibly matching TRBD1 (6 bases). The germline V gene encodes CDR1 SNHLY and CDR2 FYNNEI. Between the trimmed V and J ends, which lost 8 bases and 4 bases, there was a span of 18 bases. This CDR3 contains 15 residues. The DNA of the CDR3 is TGTGCCAGCGCCACAGGGTTTTCGGAGAATCAGCCCCAGCATTTT. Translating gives CASATGFSENQPQHF.

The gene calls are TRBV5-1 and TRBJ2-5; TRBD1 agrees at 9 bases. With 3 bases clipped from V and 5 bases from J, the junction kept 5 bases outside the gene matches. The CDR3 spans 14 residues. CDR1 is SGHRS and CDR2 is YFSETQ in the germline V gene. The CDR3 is CASSSGTGTETQYF. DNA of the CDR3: TGCGCCAGCAGCTCCGGGACAGGGACGGAGACCCAGTACTTC.

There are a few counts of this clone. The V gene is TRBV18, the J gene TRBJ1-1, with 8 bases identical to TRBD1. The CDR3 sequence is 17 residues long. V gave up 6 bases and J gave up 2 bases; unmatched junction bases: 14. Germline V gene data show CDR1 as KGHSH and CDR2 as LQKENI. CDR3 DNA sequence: TGTGCCAGCTCCCCGAAACTCTTAACAGGGGGAAACACTGAAGCTTTCTTT. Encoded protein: CASSPKLLTGGNTEAFF. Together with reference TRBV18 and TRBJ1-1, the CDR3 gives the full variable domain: NAGVMQNPRHLVRRRGQEARLRCSPMKGHSHVYWYRQLPEEGLKFMVYLQKENIIDESGMPKERFSAEFPKEGPSILRIQQVVRGDSAAYFCASSPKLLTGGNTEAFFGQGTRLTVV.

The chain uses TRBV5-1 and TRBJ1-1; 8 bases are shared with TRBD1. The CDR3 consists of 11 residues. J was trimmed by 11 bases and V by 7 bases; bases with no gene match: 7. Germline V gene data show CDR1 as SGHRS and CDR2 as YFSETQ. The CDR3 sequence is CASWTGSTAFF. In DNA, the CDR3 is TGCGCCAGCTGGACAGGGAGTACGGCTTTCTTT.

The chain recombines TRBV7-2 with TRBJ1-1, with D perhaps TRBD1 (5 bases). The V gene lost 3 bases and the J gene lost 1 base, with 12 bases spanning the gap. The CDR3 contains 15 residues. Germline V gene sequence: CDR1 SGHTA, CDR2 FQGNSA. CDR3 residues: CASSFGGIGNTEAFF. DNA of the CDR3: TGTGCCAGCAGCTTTGGGGGGATTGGGAACACTGAAGCTTTCTTT.

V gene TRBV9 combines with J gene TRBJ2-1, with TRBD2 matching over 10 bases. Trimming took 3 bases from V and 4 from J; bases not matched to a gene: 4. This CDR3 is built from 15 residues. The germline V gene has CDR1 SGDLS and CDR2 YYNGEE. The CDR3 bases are TGTGCCAGCAGCGATAGCGGGGGGTCTTACAATGAGCAGTTCTTC. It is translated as CASSDSGGSYNEQFF.

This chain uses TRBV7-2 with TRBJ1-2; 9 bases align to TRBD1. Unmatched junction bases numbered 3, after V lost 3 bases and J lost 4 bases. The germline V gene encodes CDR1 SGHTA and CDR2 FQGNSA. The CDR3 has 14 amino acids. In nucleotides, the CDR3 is TGTGCCAGCAGCTTCTCGACAGGGGGCTATGGCTACACCTTC. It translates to CASSFSTGGYGYTF. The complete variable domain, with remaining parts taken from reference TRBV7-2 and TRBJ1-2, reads GAGVSQSPSNKVTEKGKDVELRCDPISGHTALYWYRQSLGQGLEFLIYFQGNSAPDKSGLPSDRFSAERTGGSVSTLTIQRTQQEDSAVYLCASSFSTGGYGYTFGSGTRLTVV.

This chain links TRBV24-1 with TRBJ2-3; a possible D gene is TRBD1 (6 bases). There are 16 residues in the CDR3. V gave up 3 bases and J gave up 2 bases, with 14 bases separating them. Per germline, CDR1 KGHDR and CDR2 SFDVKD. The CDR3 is CATSDDRRPDTDTQYF. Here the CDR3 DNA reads TGTGCCACCAGTGATGACAGGCGTCCAGACACAGATACGCAGTATTTT.

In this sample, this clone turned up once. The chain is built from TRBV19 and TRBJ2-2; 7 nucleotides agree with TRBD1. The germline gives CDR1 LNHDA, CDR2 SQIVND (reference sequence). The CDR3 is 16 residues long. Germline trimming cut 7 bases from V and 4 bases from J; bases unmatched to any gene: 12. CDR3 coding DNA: TGTGCCAGTATCTCCCAGGGGGACCTTTCCACCGGGGAGCTGTTTTTT. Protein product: CASISQGDLSTGELFF.

For the CDR3, the DNA is TGTGCCAGCAGCCCAGAAAGGGGACTAGCCGGGGAGCTGTTTTTT. Amino acids: CASSPERGLAGELFF. The chain recombines TRBV7-3 with TRBJ2-2; 8 nucleotides agree with TRBD2. Germline V gives CDR1 SGHTA, CDR2 FQGTGA. V was clipped by 5 bases and J by 6 bases; unmatched bases: 8. The CDR3 is made up of 15 amino acids.

The CDR3 protein is CASSETGANQPQHF. The CDR3, as DNA: TGTGCCAGCAGTGAAACAGGGGCTAATCAGCCCCAGCATTTT. V and J are TRBV2 and TRBJ1-5; 7 positions match TRBD1. This CDR3 region has 14 residues. The germline V gene has CDR1 SNHLY and CDR2 FYNNEI. After removal of 2 bases from V and 4 bases from J, the junction contained 2 bases not matched to a gene.

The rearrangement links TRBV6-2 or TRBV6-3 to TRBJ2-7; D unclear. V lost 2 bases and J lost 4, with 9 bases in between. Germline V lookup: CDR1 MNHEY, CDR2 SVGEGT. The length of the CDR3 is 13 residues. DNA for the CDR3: TGTGCCAGCAGTTACGGAGCCAGATACGAGCAGTACGTC. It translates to CASSYGARYEQYV.

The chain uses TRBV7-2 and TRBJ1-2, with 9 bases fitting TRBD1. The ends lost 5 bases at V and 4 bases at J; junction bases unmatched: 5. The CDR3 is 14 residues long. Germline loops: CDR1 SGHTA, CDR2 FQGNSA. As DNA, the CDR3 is TGTGCCAGCAGCCCGGGACAGGGTCTCTATGGCTACACCTTC. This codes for CASSPGQGLYGYTF.

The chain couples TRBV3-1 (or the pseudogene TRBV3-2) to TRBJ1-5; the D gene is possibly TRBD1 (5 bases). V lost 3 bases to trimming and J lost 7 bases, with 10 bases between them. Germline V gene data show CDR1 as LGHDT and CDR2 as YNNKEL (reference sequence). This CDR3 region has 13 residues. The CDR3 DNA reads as TGTGCCAGCAGCCAGGGGCCAGGGCAGCCCCAGCATTTT. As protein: CASSQGPGQPQHF.

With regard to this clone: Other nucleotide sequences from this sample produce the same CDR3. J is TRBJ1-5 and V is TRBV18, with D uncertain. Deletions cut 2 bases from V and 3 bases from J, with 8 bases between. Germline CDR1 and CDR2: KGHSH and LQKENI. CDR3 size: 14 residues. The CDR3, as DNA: TGTGCCAGCTCACCAGGGCAGGCCAATCAGCCCCAGCATTTT. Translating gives CASSPGQANQPQHF.